Detailed here is one T cell receptor (beta chain). Treatment here: preoperative locoregional IRX-2 cytokine immunotherapy. Patients received preoperative, locoregional IRX-2 cytokine immunotherapy in a phase Ib study. From germline, CDR1 is GTSNPN and CDR2 SVGIG (reference sequence). Trimming at V came to 0 bases and at J to 2 bases, leaving 4 bases not matched to a gene. This CDR3 is 15 amino acids long. The data are from a study of preoperative IRX-2 immunotherapy in early breast cancer. Data came from immunoSEQ multiplex PCR; TCRdb stores just in-frame clones and leaves some out. The top ten hold 6% to 8% of the sample, which has roughly 27,000 clones, approximately 77% seen once.

The genes are TRBV30 and TRBJ2-7; 10 positions match TRBD1. The receptor's source is a human donor with breast cancer. This material consisted of lymph node tissue, taken after IRX-2 immunotherapy. In DNA form, the CDR3 reads TGTGCCTGGAGTGTACGAGGGACAGGGGCCTACGAGCAGTACTTC. It codes for CAWSVRGTGAYEQYF.